Below are 28 T cell receptor beta chains sequenced from a single sample in a study of vaccination effects on CD4 cells after COVID-19. Expansion with viral peptide pools was applied to antigen-specific CD4+ T cells by the ViraFEST assay prior to sequencing. It was after approximately 11 days of culture that CD4+ T cells were isolated. Convalescent patients had PCR-confirmed SARS-CoV-2 infection between March and December 2020. What these receptors recognize is not known. Clones were sequenced by immunoSEQ multiplex PCR, and TCRdb holds only the in-frame ones, with some missing. The sample carries approximately 30,000 clones, just over 70% recorded once. Sequenced material: CD4+ T cells from PBMCs cultured with a peptide pool, taken before COVID-19 vaccination. The receptors were gathered from a human donor who had a prior SARS-CoV-2 infection.

The chain links TRBV12-5 to TRBJ1-2; no definite D call. CDR3 size: 13 residues. Per germline, CDR1 LGHNT and CDR2 FRNRAP. V lost 5 bases and J 5 bases, leaving 12 bases between the germline ends. The CDR3 loop is CASGLGADYGYTF. The DNA of the CDR3 is TGTGCTAGTGGTCTTGGAGCGGATTATGGCTACACCTTC.

The V call is TRBV6-5, the J call TRBJ2-5, with TRBD1 matching 9 bases. This CDR3 has 13 residues. The V segment lost 5 bases and the J segment 7 bases; nucleotides outside the gene matches: 5. The germline CDR1 and CDR2 sequences are MNHEY and SVGAGI. The CDR3 is CASSHTGGRTQYF. Written as DNA, the CDR3 is TGTGCCAGCAGTCACACAGGGGGCAGGACCCAGTACTTC.

The genes are TRBV23-1 and TRBJ1-4, with D perhaps matching TRBD1 (6 bases). TRBV23-1 is filed as an ORF, its function uncertain. The V gene lost 0 bases and the J gene lost 3 bases, with 8 bases spanning the gap. The length of the CDR3 is 15 residues. DNA for the CDR3: TGCGCCAGCAGTCAATCTGGGGGGCCTAATGAAAAACTGTTTTTT. The encoded protein is CASSQSGGPNEKLFF.

This chain uses TRBV10-3 with TRBJ2-1; 10 nucleotides align to TRBD2. This CDR3 region has 15 residues. The germline gives CDR1 ENHRY, CDR2 SYGVKD. The J segment lost 1 base and the V segment lost 6 bases, leaving 3 bases of the junction unmatched. CDR3 sequence reads: CAISISGRSYNEQFF. Here the CDR3 DNA reads TGTGCCATCAGCATTAGCGGGAGGTCCTACAATGAGCAGTTCTTC.

The J gene is TRBJ2-7, the V gene TRBV5-6; D perhaps matches TRBD1 (6 bases). V was cut by 3 bases and J by 1 base, with 8 bases left in between. CDR3 length: 13 amino acids. Germline V lookup: CDR1 SGHDT, CDR2 YYEEEE. The CDR3 sequence is CASSSDRSYEQYF. CDR3 DNA: TGTGCCAGCAGCTCCGACAGGTCCTACGAGCAGTACTTC.

V gene TRBV5-1 combines with J gene TRBJ2-4; the match to TRBD1 covers 7 bases. Germline V lookup: CDR1 SGHRS, CDR2 YFSETQ. This CDR3 is built from 13 residues. Trimming took 4 bases from V and 6 from J; bases not matched to a gene: 4. The CDR3 is CASSAGDRNIQYF. The DNA for the CDR3 is TGCGCCAGCAGCGCAGGGGACAGAAACATTCAGTACTTC.

This clone was found a few times. CDR3 sequence (DNA): TGTGCCAGCAGCTTAACAGGGGCCGGTGAAAAACTGTTTTTT. This sequence encodes CASSLTGAGEKLFF. V gene TRBV7-9 combines with J gene TRBJ1-4; TRBD1 matches at 7 bases. This CDR3 has 14 amino acids. The J segment lost 7 bases and the V segment lost 2 bases, leaving 4 bases of the junction unmatched. Germline V lookup: CDR1 SEHNR, CDR2 FQNEAQ (reference sequence).

This clone came up once. This chain uses TRBV2 with TRBJ2-3; 8 nucleotides align to TRBD1. Trimming at V came to 3 bases and at J to 4 bases, leaving 6 bases not matched to a gene. The CDR3 loop spans 15 amino acids. Germline CDR1 and CDR2: SNHLY and FYNNEI. CDR3 DNA sequence: TGTGCCAGCAGTGATGTGTCAGGGGGCGCAGATACGCAGTATTTT. Its protein product is CASSDVSGGADTQYF. The full variable domain, with the rest looked up from reference TRBV2 and TRBJ2-3, is EPEVTQTPSHQVTQMGQEVILRCVPISNHLYFYWYRQILGQKVEFLVSFYNNEISEKSEIFDDQFSVERPDGSNFTLKIRSTKLEDSAMYFCASSDVSGGADTQYFGPGTRLTVL.

The V and J genes are TRBV20-1 and TRBJ2-7, with 10 bases that match TRBD2. Trimming removed 3 bases from V and 3 bases from J; junction bases left unmatched: 8. The CDR3 sequence is 15 residues long. CDR1 and CDR2 from the germline V gene are DFQATT and SNEGSKA (reference sequence). CDR3 protein: CSASRPSGSIYEQYF. In DNA form, the CDR3 reads TGCAGTGCTAGTAGGCCTAGCGGGAGTATCTACGAGCAGTACTTC.

V is TRBV7-3 and J is TRBJ2-1; unclear D gene. The CDR3 runs to 14 residues. The germline gives CDR1 SGHTA, CDR2 FQGTGA. Trimming took 5 bases from V and 6 from J, leaving 14 bases between them. In nucleotides, the CDR3 is TGTGCCAGCAGCAAAGAAGGTTTCCTCAATGAGCAGTTCTTC. It is translated as CASSKEGFLNEQFF.

The genes are TRBV2 and TRBJ2-5; 9 bases align to TRBD1. Germline CDR1 SNHLY, CDR2 FYNNEI. The CDR3 is 13 residues long. Trimming cost V 9 bases and J 5 bases; bases outside gene matches: 7. The CDR3 region is CASTGGAGETQYF. CDR3 DNA: TGTGCCAGTACAGGGGGCGCAGGGGAGACCCAGTACTTC.

J is TRBJ1-2 and V is TRBV27, with a weak D call TRBD1 (6 bases). The ends were cut back, 4 bases at V and 0 bases at J, with 15 bases in the middle. The germline V gene has CDR1 MNHEY and CDR2 SMNVEV (reference sequence). CDR3 length: 16 amino acids. The CDR3 is CASSSGTISSNYGYTF. The CDR3 DNA follows: TGTGCCAGCAGTTCAGGGACAATTAGCTCTAACTATGGCTACACCTTC.

The gene calls are TRBV27 and TRBJ2-1; D uncertain. This CDR3 is 13 amino acids long. The V end was cut by 4 bases, the J end by 3 bases, with 7 bases between. In germline, CDR1 is MNHEY, CDR2 SMNVEV (reference sequence). The CDR3 DNA follows: TGTGCCAGCAGTTGGGGTGACTACAATGAGCAGTTCTTC. Translation gives CASSWGDYNEQFF.

This chain links TRBV7-8 with TRBJ2-1, with a tentative D call TRBD1 (5 bases). The germline V gene encodes CDR1 SGHVS and CDR2 FQNEAQ. Trimming took off 2 bases at V and 9 bases at J, with 20 bases between the two ends. This CDR3 spans 16 amino acids. The CDR3 DNA follows: TGTGCCAGCAGCTTAAGCCCAGGGTCCCTTGATAGTGAGCAGTTCTTC. Translated, it gives CASSLSPGSLDSEQFF.

This rearrangement joins TRBV20-1 to TRBJ1-2, with no clear D. The germline V and J ends were trimmed by 3 bases and 9 bases, with 17 bases remaining between them. CDR1 DFQATT and CDR2 SNEGSKA come from the germline V gene (reference sequence). This CDR3 has 13 residues. The CDR3 region is CSASKVQPLRYTF. The CDR3 DNA follows: TGCAGTGCTAGTAAGGTTCAGCCGTTGCGCTACACCTTC.

The rearrangement links TRBV6-5 to TRBJ2-7, with a tentative D call TRBD1 (6 bases). V was clipped by 0 bases and J by 5 bases, with 11 bases between them. The CDR3 has 14 residues. The germline V gene has CDR1 MNHEY and CDR2 SVGAGI. CDR3 DNA: TGTGCCAGCAGTTACTCTGACAGGAGGAACGAGCAGTACTTC. This translates into CASSYSDRRNEQYF.

This clone has only a few counts. The chain joins TRBV9 to TRBJ2-3, with 8 bases matching TRBD1. Germline assignment: CDR1 SGDLS and CDR2 YYNGEE. V was clipped by 0 bases and J by 1 base; unmatched bases: 4. There are 16 residues in the CDR3. CDR3 nucleotide sequence: TGTGCCAGCAGCGTAGCGGCAGGGGGCGGCACAGATACGCAGTATTTT. This encodes CASSVAAGGGTDTQYF.

V and J are TRBV7-2 and TRBJ2-5; 7 nucleotides align to TRBD2. Germline CDR1 and CDR2: SGHTA and FQGNSA. The CDR3 runs to 16 residues. V was clipped by 2 bases and J by 4 bases; unmatched bases: 10. In DNA, the CDR3 is TGTGCCAGCAGCTTATCCGGGACTAATAAGGGAGAGACCCAGTACTTC. Residues: CASSLSGTNKGETQYF.

This clone was seen a handful of times. V is TRBV7-8 and J is TRBJ1-5, with 7 bases that match TRBD1. CDR3 length: 17 residues. Per germline, CDR1 SGHVS and CDR2 FQNEAQ. The J segment lost 2 bases and the V segment lost 1 base, leaving 8 bases of the junction unmatched. The CDR3, as DNA: TGTGCCAGCAGCTTAGGTCCAGGGGGTGGGCGCAATCAGCCCCAGCATTTT. Encoded protein: CASSLGPGGGRNQPQHF.

This chain joins TRBV4-3 and TRBJ2-7; D may be TRBD1 (8 bases). CDR1 and CDR2 (germline): LGHNA, YSLEER. There are 15 residues in the CDR3. Trimming took 3 bases from V and 0 from J, leaving 12 bases between them. The CDR3 nucleotides read TGCGCCAGCAGCCACAGCGGGACAGGCTCCTACGAGCAGTACTTC. Amino acid sequence: CASSHSGTGSYEQYF.

A few counts support this clone. The DNA for the CDR3 is TGTGCCAGCAGCAAAAGGTTGGGGGACAGCCACGATCGAAATTCACCCCTCCACTTT. It is translated as CASSKRLGDSHDRNSPLHF. The chain uses TRBV21-1 and TRBJ1-6; the table's D call, TRBD1, was not checked against the DNA. TRBV21-1 is a recognized pseudogene. The CDR3 runs 19 residues.

By sample fraction, this clone is large. The chain joins TRBV16 to TRBJ1-5, with D possibly being TRBD1 (6 bases). Germline-derived CDR1 and CDR2 are KGHSY and FQNENV. The CDR3 runs 14 residues. V lost 7 bases and J lost 4, with 14 bases in between. CDR3 sequence (DNA): TGTGCCAGCAAAAACAGGGTTCCAAATCAGCCCCAGCATTTT. As protein: CASKNRVPNQPQHF.

The V and J genes are TRBV2 and TRBJ2-6; D remains unclear. V was shortened by 2 bases and J by 3 bases, with 8 bases between the two germline ends. Germline V lookup: CDR1 SNHLY, CDR2 FYNNEI. The CDR3 runs to 15 residues. CDR3 loop: CASSEYRVGANVLTF. The CDR3 region has the DNA TGTGCCAGCAGTGAATACCGGGTTGGGGCCAACGTCCTGACTTTC.

The V gene is TRBV6-5, the J gene TRBJ2-7, with 10 bases fitting TRBD2. The CDR3 extends over 15 amino acids. The V and J ends lost 7 bases and 2 bases, in that order; junction bases with no gene match: 8. Germline values: CDR1 MNHEY, CDR2 SVGAGI. The CDR3 region is CASIFIAGGPYEQYF. CDR3 coding DNA: TGTGCCAGCATTTTTATAGCGGGGGGCCCCTACGAGCAGTACTTC.

The chain couples TRBV3-1 (or the pseudogene TRBV3-2) to TRBJ2-5, with 12 bases lining up with TRBD2. Germline V gene data show CDR1 as LGHDT and CDR2 as YNNKEL (reference sequence). The length of the CDR3 is 17 residues. After removal of 2 bases from V and 5 bases from J, the junction contained 9 bases not matched to a gene. CDR3 in amino acids: CASSQSVLAGGRETQYF. CDR3 DNA: TGTGCCAGCAGCCAATCAGTTCTAGCGGGGGGGCGGGAGACCCAGTACTTC.

This clone was seen only a few times. A junction boundary mismatches the germline segment, possibly from a read error. This chain joins TRBV7-7 and TRBJ2-1; 7 nucleotides agree with TRBD2. Germline lookup yields CDR1 SSHAT and CDR2 FNYEAQ (reference sequence). The CDR3 totals 15 residues. CDR3 residues: CASSLRLAAASEQFF. CDR3 sequence (DNA): TGTGCTAGCAGCCTAAGACTAGCCGCTGCTAGTGAGCAGTTCTTC.

This clone was seen a few times. V gene TRBV6-6 combines with J gene TRBJ1-1, with D possibly matching TRBD1 (5 bases). CDR3 length equals 15 residues. Trimming stripped 0 bases from V and 5 bases from J, with 13 bases between. CDR1 is MNHNY and CDR2 is SVGAGI in the germline V gene (reference sequence). This CDR3 reads CASSYSRGVGTEAFF. The CDR3 DNA follows: TGTGCCAGCAGTTACTCGAGAGGGGTGGGAACTGAAGCTTTCTTT.

This clone is deemed medium-sized. The chain employs TRBV2 and TRBJ2-3, with 13 positions matching TRBD2. The CDR3 runs 14 residues. Germline-derived CDR1 and CDR2 are SNHLY and FYNNEI. Trimming at V came to 5 bases and at J to 4 bases, leaving 0 bases not matched to a gene. The CDR3 sequence is CASSTSGGADTQYF. In DNA, the CDR3 is TGTGCCAGCAGTACTAGCGGGGGGGCAGATACGCAGTATTTT.